The next 14 T cell receptor beta chains were all read from a single sample in a study of T cell responses to AZD1222 COVID-19 vaccine. Using immunoSEQ multiplex PCR, the repertoire was profiled, and TCRdb retains in-frame clones only, with some absent. This sample has about 89,000 clones, with around nine tenths found just once. This sample comprised peripheral blood, obtained on day 0 of MenACWY control vaccination. These receptors came from an adult in good health.

V and J are TRBV9 and TRBJ2-7, with TRBD1 as a possible D gene (6 bases). The CDR3 runs to 15 residues. Germline CDR1 is SGDLS and CDR2 is YYNGEE. The V gene lost 0 bases and the J gene lost 2 bases, with 12 bases spanning the gap. The CDR3 DNA follows: TGTGCCAGCAGCGTAGGTTTGGACAGAACCTACGAGCAGTACTTC. This codes for CASSVGLDRTYEQYF. Using reference TRBV9 and TRBJ2-7 for the parts outside the CDR3, the full variable domain is DSGVTQTPKHLITATGQRVTLRCSPRSGDLSVYWYQQSLDQGLQFLIQYYNGEERAKGNILERFSAQQFPDLHSELNLSSLELGDSALYFCASSVGLDRTYEQYFGPGTRLTVT.

V gene TRBV29-1 combines with J gene TRBJ1-3; no firm D call. Germline CDR1 reads SQVTM; CDR2 reads ANQGSEA. The CDR3 covers 14 residues. Trimming pared 2 bases from V and 0 bases from J, leaving 8 bases between. The CDR3: CSVEPGDSGNTIYF. In nucleotides, the CDR3 is TGCAGCGTTGAACCCGGGGACTCTGGAAACACCATATATTTT. The variable domain in full, with the rest retrieved from reference TRBV29-1 and TRBJ1-3, is SAVISQKPSRDICQRGTSLTIQCQVDSQVTMMFWYRQQPGQSLTLIATANQGSEATYESGFVIDKFPISRPNLTFSTLTVSNMSPEDSSIYLCSVEPGDSGNTIYFGEGSWLTVV.

The chain's CDR3 is CASSPPLDGEQFF. Here the CDR3 DNA reads TGCGCCAGCAGCCCCCCGCTGGACGGTGAGCAGTTCTTC. The chain combines TRBV5-1 with TRBJ2-1; D call uncertain. This CDR3 has 13 residues. V shed 4 bases and J shed 9 bases, with 14 bases lying between them. The V gene's germline CDR1 is SGHRS and CDR2 YFSETQ.

The CDR3 bases are TGTGCCAGCAGTCTCTACAAGAACACCGGGGAGCTGTTTTTT. This translates into CASSLYKNTGELFF. The rearrangement uses TRBV6-5 and TRBJ2-2; D is ambiguous. V was pared by 5 bases and J by 1 base, with 8 bases between. CDR3 size: 14 residues. Germline V lookup: CDR1 MNHEY, CDR2 SVGAGI.

The chain employs TRBV5-1 and TRBJ2-1; weak D call: TRBD1 (6 bases). The CDR3 consists of 18 residues. Germline CDR1 is SGHRS and CDR2 is YFSETQ. V dropped 2 bases and J dropped 0 bases, with 18 bases sitting between them. The CDR3 here is CASSFDPTGLSSYNEQFF. The CDR3 DNA reads TGCGCCAGCAGCTTCGACCCGACAGGCCTAAGCTCCTACAATGAGCAGTTCTTC.

The V gene is TRBV6-6, the J gene TRBJ1-2; the D gene is possibly TRBD1 (5 bases). Germline V gene lookup returns CDR1 MNHNY and CDR2 SVGAGI (reference sequence). The CDR3 is 14 amino acids. V shed 0 bases and J shed 6 bases, with 11 bases lying between them. CDR3: CASSYSTVPHGYTF. The CDR3 DNA reads TGTGCCAGCAGTTACTCGACAGTTCCCCATGGCTACACCTTC.

The chain employs TRBV11-3 and TRBJ2-2, with 9 positions matching TRBD2. Germline CDR1 SGHNT, CDR2 YENEEA. This CDR3 has 16 residues. The ends lost 4 bases at V and 1 base at J; junction bases unmatched: 4. CDR3 DNA sequence: TGTGCCAGCAGCTCAACGACTAGCGGGAACACCGGGGAGCTGTTTTTT. The encoded protein is CASSSTTSGNTGELFF.

This chain's CDR3 is CASSSGTVNEKLFF. CDR3 in DNA: TGTGCCAGCAGTTCCGGGACAGTAAATGAAAAACTGTTTTTT. The rearrangement joins TRBV28 to TRBJ1-4; 7 nucleotides match TRBD1. The CDR3 loop spans 14 amino acids. V was pared by 4 bases and J by 5 bases, with 4 bases of the junction left unmatched. In germline, CDR1 is MDHEN, CDR2 SYDVKM.

This chain uses TRBV9 with TRBJ2-1, with TRBD2 identical over 9 bases. V gave up 0 bases and J gave up 0 bases; unmatched junction bases: 7. The germline gives CDR1 SGDLS, CDR2 YYNGEE. This CDR3 contains 18 residues. Here the CDR3 reads CASSVVAGALSSYNEQFF. CDR3 bases: TGTGCCAGCAGCGTAGTAGCGGGAGCCCTTAGCTCCTACAATGAGCAGTTCTTC.

CDR3: CASSAPTGLTGELFF. CDR3 nucleotides: TGTGCCAGCAGCGCTCCGACAGGGCTCACCGGGGAGCTGTTTTTT. The chain links TRBV21-1 to TRBJ2-2; TRBD1 is taken as the D call from the table, unchecked against the DNA. TRBV21-1 is reported as a pseudogene. This CDR3 has 15 amino acids.

This chain uses TRBV4-1 with TRBJ2-2; the match to TRBD2 covers 10 bases. The CDR3 totals 16 residues. Germline values: CDR1 MGHRA, CDR2 YSYEKL. V trimming: 1 base; J trimming: 3 bases; junction bases outside the gene matches: 2. This CDR3 reads CASSQGLAGDTGELFF. In DNA form, the CDR3 reads TGCGCCAGCAGCCAAGGGCTAGCGGGAGACACCGGGGAGCTGTTTTTT.

The chain links TRBV6-1 to TRBJ2-7; 9 bases agree with TRBD1. Losses at the gene ends were 2 bases for V and 4 bases for J; bases not matched to a gene: 6. Germline V gene data show CDR1 as MNHNS and CDR2 as SASEGT. This CDR3 comprises 15 residues. As DNA, the CDR3 is TGTGCCAGCAGTGAAACTGGACAGGGGTTTTACGAGCAGTACTTC. It codes for CASSETGQGFYEQYF.

The chain uses TRBV27 and TRBJ2-2; possible D gene TRBD2, 5 bases. Looked up from germline, CDR1 is MNHEY and CDR2 is SMNVEV (reference sequence). Trimming pared 11 bases from V and 8 bases from J, leaving 21 bases between. This CDR3 has 14 amino acids. The CDR3 here is CARRLRGLVGELFF. CDR3 DNA sequence: TGTGCCCGCCGACTCCGGGGTCTTGTAGGGGAGCTGTTTTTT.

This chain links TRBV6-5 with TRBJ1-4; maybe TRBD1 (6 bases). The CDR3 is 14 residues long. The V gene's germline CDR1 is MNHEY and CDR2 SVGAGI. Trimming took 8 bases from V and 0 from J, leaving 10 bases between them. Here the CDR3 DNA reads TGTGCCAGCGGTACAGGGTCAACTAATGAAAAACTGTTTTTT. This gives the protein CASGTGSTNEKLFF.